This T cell receptor beta chain appears in the sequencing data of a study of naive and memory T cell subsets. Amplification of ligated cDNA took four PCR rounds with SP2 and nested alpha and beta constant primers. Alpha and beta constant region primers primed reverse transcription for blood and skin samples. TCRdb analysed the 5' RACE reads with MiXCR anew, one entry per CDR3 protein. This table has about 48,000 distinct CDR3 sequences, over 3.5% appearing once. This clonotype was detected ten times or more. Its antigen is still unknown. Study-level points and caveats: Potentially, T cell activation and differentiation skew this RNA-based measurement.

A UMI-containing oligonucleotide was joined by 3' ligation to the TCR cDNA template. Whole-blood samples were 2 to 3 ml of peripheral blood from healthy adult volunteers. Unsorted total RNA, roughly 1 to 1,100 ng, was DNase treated before reverse transcription. CDR1 is LNHDA and CDR2 is SQIVND in the germline V gene (reference sequence). The CDR3 loop spans 14 amino acids. V lost 8 bases and J lost 4, with 17 bases in between. This sequence was found in a female donor in good health. V is TRBV19 and J is TRBJ2-5; D possibly corresponds to TRBD1 (6 bases). The CDR3 spells CASRTQGFLETQYF. In DNA, the CDR3 is TGTGCCAGTCGAACCCAGGGGTTTTTAGAGACCCAGTACTTC.